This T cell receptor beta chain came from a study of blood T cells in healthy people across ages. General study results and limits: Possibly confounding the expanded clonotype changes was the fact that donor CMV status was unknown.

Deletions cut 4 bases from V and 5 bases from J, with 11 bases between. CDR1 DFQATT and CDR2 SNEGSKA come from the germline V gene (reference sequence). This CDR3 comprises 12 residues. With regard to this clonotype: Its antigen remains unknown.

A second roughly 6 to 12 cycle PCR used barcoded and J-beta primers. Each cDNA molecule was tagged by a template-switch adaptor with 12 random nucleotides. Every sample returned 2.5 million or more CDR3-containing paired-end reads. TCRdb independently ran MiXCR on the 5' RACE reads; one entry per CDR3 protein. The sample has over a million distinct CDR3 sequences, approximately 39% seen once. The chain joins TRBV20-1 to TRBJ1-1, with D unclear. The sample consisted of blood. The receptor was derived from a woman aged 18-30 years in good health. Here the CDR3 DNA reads TGCAGTGCTACGGGGAGGTGGACTGAAGCTTTCTTT. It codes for CSATGRWTEAFF.